The rows below give T cell receptor beta chains drawn from one sample of a study of control samples from healthy donors and cancer patients. Only in-frame clones appear in the TCRdb table, and some are missing; sequencing was by immunoSEQ multiplex PCR. Among some 120,000 clones listed, about 83% were seen once. The sequenced material came from blood. Source of these receptors: a man under 40 in good health. The CDR3 runs from the conserved cysteine through the conserved F or W. The D gene is left open where the match is weak. Size is stated for part of the rows, as once, few or many counts, or as a class when the clone is expanded.

v_gene	j_gene	d_gene	abundance	CDR3nt	CDR3aa
TRBV9	TRBJ2-5	NA	NA	TGTGCCAGCAGCGTAGCGGCCAGGGAAATACAAGAGACCCAGTACTTC	CASSVAAREIQETQYF
TRBV4-2	TRBJ1-4	NA	NA	TGTGCCAGCAGCCAAGAATCCCAAGGTACAGGGCTTGAAAAACTGTTTTTT	CASSQESQGTGLEKLFF
TRBV6-5	TRBJ2-1	TRBD2	NA	TGTGCCAGCGCTCTAGCGGGGACACGCGATGAGCAGTTCTTC	CASALAGTRDEQFF
TRBV10-3	TRBJ1-3	NA	NA	TGTGCCATCAGTGAGCTAGGCGGAAGGGACACCATATATTTT	CAISELGGRDTIYF
TRBV5-4	TRBJ2-3	NA	NA	TGTGCCAGCAGCCGTACAAGCACAGATACGCAGTATTTT	CASSRTSTDTQYF
TRBV29-1	TRBJ1-5	NA	NA	TGCAGCGTTGGAGTAGGGTCGGGTTTCGATCAGCCCCAGCATTTT	CSVGVGSGFDQPQHF
TRBV27	TRBJ1-5	TRBD1	once	TGTGCCAGCAGTTCGGGACAGGGGGATCAGCCCCAGCATTTT	CASSSGQGDQPQHF
TRBV27	TRBJ1-4	TRBD1	NA	TGTGCCAGCAGTTTAGCCTTTCCGGGACAGGGGATTGAAAAACTGTTTTTT	CASSLAFPGQGIEKLFF
TRBV27	TRBJ2-1	NA	NA	TGTGCCAGCAGTTTAAACGGATACAATGAGCAGTTCTTC	CASSLNGYNEQFF
TRBV6-4	TRBJ1-3	TRBD1	NA	TGTGCCAGCAGTGGGACAGGGCGCGCTGGAAACACCATATATTTT	CASSGTGRAGNTIYF
TRBV7-2	TRBJ2-3	NA	NA	TGTGCCAGCAGCTTAGGGGTGGCAGATACGCAGTATTTT	CASSLGVADTQYF
TRBV5-1	TRBJ1-4	NA	NA	TGCGCCTCGCGGGGAGCGGTCCGGGTGGAACGGGAAAAACTGTTTTTT	CASRGAVRVEREKLFF
TRBV10-2	TRBJ1-1	TRBD1	NA	TGCGCCACCACGACAGGGGTTACTGAAGCTTTCTTT	CATTTGVTEAFF
TRBV5-8	TRBJ1-6	NA	NA	TGTGCCAGCCGCCCGTGGACGCGAGATTCACCCCTCCACTTT	CASRPWTRDSPLHF
TRBV7-6	TRBJ1-1	NA	NA	TGTGCCAGCAGCTTAGGCCTCGGTAACACTGAAGCTTTCTTT	CASSLGLGNTEAFF
TRBV5-6	TRBJ1-5	NA	few	TGTGCCAGCAGCCCCGGGTCAGCGAATCAGCCCCAGCATTTT	CASSPGSANQPQHF
TRBV2	TRBJ1-2	NA	NA	TGTGCCAGCAGTGGACCTTATTATGGCTACACCTTC	CASSGPYYGYTF
TRBV30	TRBJ2-5	NA	NA	TGTGCCTGGACCCGATGGGGGGCAGATGAGACCCAGTACTTC	CAWTRWGADETQYF
TRBV11-3	TRBJ2-6	NA	NA	TGTGCCAGCAGACACGTCGGGGCGATCTCTGGGGCCAACGTCCTGACTTTC	CASRHVGAISGANVLTF
TRBV5-1	TRBJ2-1	TRBD2	few	TGCGCCAGCAGCTTGGGGCTAGCGGGGGGAAAGTTCAATGAGCAGTTCTTC	CASSLGLAGGKFNEQFF
TRBV28	TRBJ1-2	TRBD1	NA	TGTGCCAGCAGTTACCGAACAGGGGTGGGTGGCTACACCTTC	CASSYRTGVGGYTF
TRBV20-1	TRBJ2-2	NA	NA	TGCAGTGCTAGTCCACAGGGCGGCTACACCGGGGAGCTGTTTTTT	CSASPQGGYTGELFF
TRBV30	TRBJ1-4	NA	NA	TGTGCCTGGACGGACCAGAGTGAAAAACTGTTTTTT	CAWTDQSEKLFF
TRBV5-4	TRBJ2-2	TRBD1	NA	TGTGCCAGTTATCTGGGACAGGGGAAGAACACCGGGGAGCTGTTTTTT	CASYLGQGKNTGELFF
TRBV19	TRBJ2-2	TRBD2	NA	TGTGCCAGTAGTGGCAGGGAGGGCACCGGGGAGCTGTTTTTT	CASSGREGTGELFF
TRBV30	TRBJ2-1	TRBD1	NA	TGTGCCTGGAGTGTATTAAGGGGGCTCTTAAATGAGCAGTTCTTC	CAWSVLRGLLNEQFF
TRBV12-3/TRBV12-4	TRBJ2-1	NA	once	TGTGCCAGCAGTCCACGGTCCCTTGAGCAGTTCTTC	CASSPRSLEQFF
TRBV30	TRBJ2-3	NA	few	TGTGCCTGGGGGATCGGGACGTATAGCACAGATACGCAGTATTTT	CAWGIGTYSTDTQYF
TRBV6-1	TRBJ2-7	NA	NA	TGTGCCAGCAGTGAACAAACGCCGGGCACCGGGGGAGAGCAGTACTTC	CASSEQTPGTGGEQYF
TRBV6-6	TRBJ1-3	NA	NA	TGTGCCACCACATTCCGGGAACAAGCTGGAAACACCATATATTTT	CATTFREQAGNTIYF
TRBV6-5	TRBJ1-2	NA	NA	TGTGCCAGCAGTTACTCAGACGTCCCCCGCAACTATGGCTACACCTTC	CASSYSDVPRNYGYTF
TRBV6-1	TRBJ2-4	NA	NA	TGTGCCAGCAGTGAAGCGGCGGGGTCAGCCAAAAACATTCAGTACTTC	CASSEAAGSAKNIQYF
TRBV5-5	TRBJ1-6	NA	once	TGTGCCAGCAGCGGATCCGGGACGGTGGACAATTCACCCCTCCACTTT	CASSGSGTVDNSPLHF